Shown below are 3 T cell receptor beta chains from a single sample sequenced in a study of cytomegalovirus exposure and HLA in healthy donors. The PCR made use of 60 Vbeta and 13 Jbeta primers. Clones were sequenced by immunoSEQ multiplex PCR, and TCRdb holds only the in-frame ones, with some missing. The sample yields some 160,000 clones, roughly 82% seen once. The sample was PBMCs. These TCRs come from a male donor in good health and CMV-seronegative.

The chain joins TRBV28 to TRBJ2-7; D unclear. Germline loops: CDR1 MDHEN, CDR2 SYDVKM. This CDR3 spans 11 amino acids. V was trimmed by 6 bases and J by 3 bases, leaving 6 bases between them. The CDR3 DNA is TGTGCCAGCAGCCTAGACTACGAGCAGTACTTC. Protein sequence: CASSLDYEQYF.

The chain links TRBV5-1 to TRBJ2-3; D possibly corresponds to TRBD2 (5 bases). Trimming shortened V by 0 bases and J by 0 bases, and 5 bases separated the two germline ends. Germline values: CDR1 SGHRS, CDR2 YFSETQ. This CDR3 is built from 14 residues. DNA of the CDR3: TGCGCCAGCAGCTTGGGAGGGAGCACAGATACGCAGTATTTT. Amino acid sequence: CASSLGGSTDTQYF.

The V and J genes are TRBV6-1 and TRBJ1-1, with 7 bases lining up with TRBD1. Germline V CDR1 and CDR2: MNHNS, SASEGT. The CDR3 totals 15 residues. J lost 4 bases, V lost 5 bases, and 10 bases had no gene match. The CDR3 DNA reads TGTGCCAGCAGTAGGTACAGGGGCCATTTCACTGAAGCTTTCTTT. It yields the protein CASSRYRGHFTEAFF.